This T cell receptor (beta chain) was sequenced for a study of tumor-infiltrating lymphocytes in primary liver carcinoma. This CDR3 has 15 amino acids. The germline gives CDR1 LNHDA, CDR2 SQIVND (reference sequence). V lost 6 bases and J 2 bases, leaving 11 bases between the germline ends. Findings and caveats of the study: A small share of top clones, only about 7-24%, was found in all five tumor regions.

A remark on this clonotype: No antigen is known for it.

With roughly 0.5 ug total RNA as template and a constant-region primer, TCR beta cDNA was made. Nested multiplex PCR, run for three rounds with slightly modified ARM-PCR, yielded TCR beta libraries. PCR rounds one and two used TRBV1-TRBV30 forward primers with a C-beta reverse primer for around 11 cycles each. TCRdb fed the multiplex PCR reads into MiXCR, producing one record per CDR3 protein. The sample has 50,000 or so distinct CDR3 sequences; around 73% are singletons. RNA and DNA were co-extracted from approximately 20-30 mg of unsorted bulk tissue. The chain couples TRBV19 to TRBJ2-6, with TRBD1 as a possible D gene (5 bases). The sequenced sample was liver tumor tissue from sampling region 5. Sample subset: tumor region T5, tumor centre. This clonotype was sampled from a man aged 40-49 years with primary liver carcinoma and hepatitis B virus infection. Here the CDR3 reads CASRSVRAGANVLTF. Here the CDR3 DNA reads TGTGCCAGTAGGTCGGTCAGGGCTGGGGCCAACGTCCTGACTTTC.